This TCR beta chain was found in a study of blood T cell repertoires in COVID-19. Turning to the study itself: Acute and convalescent COVID-19 specimens originated in the United States, Italy and Spain.

This clone has only a few counts. As originally analysed: For nucleated cells, counts were estimated from reference gene primer amplification. Here immunoSEQ multiplex PCR was the method, and the copy in TCRdb shows in-frame clones only, minus some. The V and J calls and clone size come from that table; D and trimming were worked out from the DNA. The sample has about 33,000 clones; approximately 86% are singletons. The germline V and J ends were trimmed by 5 bases and 1 base, with 13 bases remaining between them. Germline CDR1 reads MNHEY; CDR2 reads SMNVEV (reference sequence). The CDR3 loop spans 15 amino acids.

This chain joins TRBV27 and TRBJ2-3; D gene ambiguous. The sequenced sample consisted of peripheral blood. The source of this sequence is a human donor in a cohort sampled during active COVID-19. DNA of the CDR3: TGTGCCAGCAGTAGACTGTCGTCTGGCACAGATACGCAGTATTTT. Amino acids: CASSRLSSGTDTQYF.